The clone carrying this T cell receptor beta chain was detected only a few times. The data originate from a study of T cells in Graves' hyperthyroidism and ophthalmopathy. About the study: Peripheral blood was secured at the point of initial diagnosis, before any treatment.

This CDR3 contains 19 residues. The V gene end was trimmed by 1 base and the J gene end by 8 bases; junction bases not matched to a gene: 16. The germline gives CDR1 SGHRS, CDR2 YFSETQ. Amplified TCR beta CDR3 regions derived from RNA transcripts. HTBI primers were employed in a first-round RT-PCR of the TCR CDR3. TCRdb processed the multiplex PCR reads anew with MiXCR; each CDR3 protein has one entry. The table has approximately 410,000 distinct CDR3 sequences, roughly 14% seen once. The receptor was isolated from a man between 18 and 29 years old with Graves' ophthalmopathy. The V gene is TRBV5-1, the J gene TRBJ2-1; 12 bases agree with TRBD2. Sequenced material: blood. CDR3 protein: CASSLSIRLAGAFGDEQFF. CDR3 in DNA: TGCGCCAGCAGCTTGAGTATACGACTAGCGGGGGCTTTCGGGGATGAGCAGTTCTTC.